This paragraph reports one TCR beta chain. The antigen remains undetermined. Within the sample, other DNA sequences also encode this same CDR3. The CDR3 totals 14 residues. The V gene lost 2 bases and the J gene lost 2 bases, with 10 bases spanning the gap. Germline V CDR1 and CDR2: SGHRS, YFSETQ. Clones were sequenced by immunoSEQ multiplex PCR, and TCRdb holds only the in-frame ones, with some missing. The sample includes about 2 million clones, around 95% of them seen just once. The sample comes from a study of shared clonotypes between healthy human individuals. General observations from the study: Naive CD4 clonotype sharing across a handful of donors was about 5%.

Sequencing used naive CD4+ T cells sorted from blood. Described subset: CD45RA+ positively selected. The chain recombines TRBV5-1 with TRBJ1-1; D unclear. This clonotype was sampled from a man younger than 35 in good health. This CDR3 reads CASSFGSTNTEAFF. CDR3 coding DNA: TGCGCCAGCAGCTTCGGCAGCACAAACACTGAAGCTTTCTTT.